In its sample, the clone carrying this T cell receptor (beta chain) was seen a few times. TCRdb reanalysed the 5' RACE reads using MiXCR and keeps one entry per CDR3 protein. The sample carries approximately 190,000 distinct CDR3 sequences, approximately 15% recorded once. The data originate from a study of identical twins. The V gene's germline CDR1 is SEHNR and CDR2 FQNEAQ (reference sequence). CDR3 length equals 15 residues. The V end was cut by 4 bases, the J end by 2 bases, with 12 bases between. This same sample was also part of a study on T cells expressing NK-cell markers.

The sequence was obtained from a woman aged 18-29 years in good health. The sequenced sample was CD8+ T cells sorted from blood. J is TRBJ2-1 and V is TRBV7-9; perhaps TRBD2 as D (5 bases). The CDR3 nucleotides are TGTGCCAGCAGCTCAACTTTAGCGACCTACAATGAGCAGTTCTTC. Its protein product is CASSSTLATYNEQFF.